The source of this T cell receptor beta chain is a study of beta chain features in type 1 diabetes (dated by TCRdb to 2017 to 2018). About the study as a whole: Mean age, gender distribution, total cell number and subset yield did not differ between patients and healthy donors. The study compared TCRB repertoires of sorted circulating CD4+ T cell subsets between recently diagnosed type 1 diabetes patients and matched healthy donors. Regulatory and stem cell-like memory subsets were obtained from only 8 patients and about eight healthy donors, while naive and central memory subsets were obtained from all 30 or so donors. A total of 85 million to 110 million sorted cells were examined across all samples, and RNA yield correlated strongly with the number of cells per subset. What the work shows at the level of the full study, not this receptor alone: At VDJ recombination sites, patients with type 1 diabetes made fewer insertions and deleted more nucleotides, a pattern implying thymic rearrangement abnormalities. Sequencing cDNA rather than genomic DNA could over-represent highly expressing activated cells, although activation and CD3 levels did not differ between groups. Shorter templates might have been favored by PCR, but patient and control samples were amplified and corrected together, so both groups would have been affected equally by any skew. HLA sub-analyses involved small numbers of individuals, so any influence of HLA type on TCRB rearrangement remained unresolved. In all four CD4+ subsets, TCRB CDR3 length was moderately but significantly shorter in type 1 diabetes patients. Naive, central memory and regulatory TCRB repertoires appeared more similar among patients than among healthy donors.

Each donor gave one peripheral blood draw, approximately 120 mL on average, collected into heparinised tubes. Using a panel that included CD45RO, CCR7, CD25, CD127, CD95 and CD27, naive, central memory, regulatory and stem cell-like memory CD4+ T cells were sorted on a BD FACSAria II. Purity was above 95% for every sorted population. Right away, PBMCs were isolated by Lymphoprep density gradient centrifugation and were stained directly, with no culture step. Samples were stained and sorted in pairs, with one healthy donor and one patient per experiment, so that batch effects were minimized. CDR1 and CDR2 are read off the germline V gene as SGHTA and FQGNSA. From the cysteine through the phenylalanine, the CDR3 covers 15 amino acids. The kept DNA is CDR3 alone, 45 bases in frame from the first base. V and J lose 5 bases and 0 bases, and a span of 12 bases separates them. The entire isolated RNA was reverse transcribed using the High Capacity cDNA Reverse Transcription Kit, and thus expressed TCRB transcripts were sequenced. Naive, central memory and regulatory T cell samples underwent deep immunoSEQ sequencing, averaging roughly 3.5 million total reads per sample. Sorted cells were lysed in RLT buffer, and RNA was extracted using DNase-treated RNeasy Micro or Mini kits according to cell number. To prevent cross-contamination, each cell subset was processed individually, whereas patient and healthy donor samples were processed jointly. The immunoSEQ multiplex PCR was used to amplify TCRB sequences from cDNA, yielding 87-bp fragments that span the CDR3 region. The amplicons were sequenced using the Illumina HiSeq platform. The original pipeline was this. PCR bias was corrected computationally using synthetic template baselines, and reads within Hamming distance 2 were collapsed, with unmergeable singletons discarded. Reads were aligned against IMGT so that V, D and J genes, CDR3 length and insertions or deletions at six rearrangement sites could be assigned. Clonotype counts were normalized to sorted cell number within each subset before computing true diversity and Gini coefficients with the tcR R package. The overlap coefficient, calculated on TCRB nucleotide sequences, was used to measure repertoire sharing. Out-of-frame TCRB sequences from naive cells were analyzed to stand in for the pre-selection repertoire. The table was pulled from immuneACCESS by TCRdb, which kept in-frame rearrangements only. Such tables lose some clones; where checked, under half of the loss comes from unresolved V genes, and the rest has no known cause. That table is the source of V, J and clone size, and D and trimming were worked out from the DNA. This sample holds a few hundred thousand clones; around an eighth were observed only once. The ten biggest clones cover approximately 0.016% of the sample.

Points on this clone: The antigen it recognizes is unknown. Base qualities are not at hand, and no much larger clone is one base apart.

Sequencing used naive CD4+ T cells from blood. In the paper's terms, the cell subset or site label means: true naive CD4+ T cells. The chain joins TRBV7-2 to TRBJ2-3; TRBD2 is perhaps the D gene, given 5 matching bases. This receptor was taken from a woman between 18 and 30 years old with type 1 diabetes. The nucleotides read TGTGCCAGCAGCCGTTATAGCGCGAGCACAGATACGCAGTATTTT. This codes for CASSRYSASTDTQYF.